The 23 T cell receptor beta chains in this list originate from one sample, sequenced in a study of CD8 T cells in ankylosing spondylitis. TCRdb redid the calling of the 5' RACE reads with MiXCR, one entry per CDR3 protein. The sample has under 35,000 distinct CDR3 sequences, around 6.7% seen once; the top ten hold roughly 10%. Source material: blood, either unsorted or a sorted T cell fraction (not recorded which). The receptors shown here come from a male donor with ankylosing spondylitis or in good health (not recorded which).

This clonotype occurred many times. This sequence joins TRBV29-1 and TRBJ2-6; D not resolved. The CDR3 loop spans 13 amino acids. Germline CDR1 and CDR2: SQVTM and ANQGSEA. V shed 7 bases and J shed 0 bases, with 7 bases lying between them. CDR3 residues: CSAIVSGANVLTF. In DNA, the CDR3 is TGCAGCGCCATTGTCTCTGGGGCCAACGTCCTGACTTTC.

This clonotype was recorded at least ten times. The V and J genes are TRBV3-1 and TRBJ2-5; perhaps TRBD1 as D (6 bases). The CDR3 has 16 residues. Trimming left V 4 bases short and J 2 bases short, with 17 bases between. Germline lookup yields CDR1 LGHDT and CDR2 YNNKEL (reference sequence). The CDR3: CASSPAGTRSQETQYF. The DNA of the CDR3 is TGTGCCAGCAGCCCCGCCGGGACACGATCACAAGAGACCCAGTACTTC.

This clonotype was picked up many times. The chain is built from TRBV18 and TRBJ2-1, with D maybe TRBD2 (6 bases). This CDR3 has 14 amino acids. Trimming cost V 6 bases and J 10 bases, with 19 bases left between them. CDR1 and CDR2 (germline): KGHSH, LQKENI. CDR3 DNA sequence: TGTGCCAGCTCCAGACTAGAAGGCTACGGAGAGCAGTTCTTC. As protein: CASSRLEGYGEQFF.

The table lists this clonotype with many counts. The rearrangement links TRBV29-1 to TRBJ2-1; TRBD1 agrees at 8 bases. Germline V gene lookup returns CDR1 SQVTM and CDR2 ANQGSEA. V lost 7 bases and J lost 0; bases outside the gene matches: 8. This CDR3 spans 15 amino acids. CDR3: CSAPQGASSYNEQFF. CDR3 DNA: TGCAGCGCCCCTCAGGGGGCTAGCTCCTACAATGAGCAGTTCTTC.

This clonotype showed up many times. The CDR3 DNA reads TGTGCCAGCGCCTTCGTGAGGGAGCTGTTTTTT. Translated: CASAFVRELFF. V usage is TRBV5-5 and J usage is TRBJ2-2, with D unclear. Germline lookup yields CDR1 SGHKS and CDR2 YYEKEE (reference sequence). The V and J ends lost 7 bases and 9 bases respectively, with 10 bases between them. This CDR3 has 11 amino acids.

This clonotype was counted only a few times. J is TRBJ2-7 and V is TRBV4-3; D gene ambiguous. CDR3 size: 15 residues. Germline CDR1 LGHNA, CDR2 YSLEER. Deletions cut 4 bases from V and 4 bases from J, with 17 bases between. The CDR3, as DNA: TGCGCCAGCAGCCCCGTCTATCCGGGCCCTTACGAGCAGTACTTC. Its translation: CASSPVYPGPYEQYF.

This clonotype was observed at least ten times. J is TRBJ2-1 and V is TRBV11-2; 9 bases align to TRBD2. The ends lost 1 base at V and 2 bases at J; junction bases unmatched: 9. Germline V lookup: CDR1 SGHAT, CDR2 FQNNGV. The CDR3 extends over 18 amino acids. The CDR3 DNA sequence: TGTGCCAGCAGCTTAGGGGGGTTAGGGACTAGCCCCTACAATGAGCAGTTCTTC. As protein: CASSLGGLGTSPYNEQFF.

The chain recombines TRBV6-1 with TRBJ2-1; D is uncertain. There are 14 residues in the CDR3. Germline lookup yields CDR1 MNHNS and CDR2 SASEGT. The V end was cut by 3 bases, the J end by 6 bases, with 12 bases between. The CDR3 coding sequence is TGTGCCAGCAGTGATCACATTAAAGGCAATGAGCAGTTCTTC. This codes for CASSDHIKGNEQFF.

This clonotype was picked up many times. The chain uses TRBV24-1 and TRBJ2-1; the match to TRBD1 covers 10 bases. This CDR3 spans 16 amino acids. Germline V gives CDR1 KGHDR, CDR2 SFDVKD. Unmatched junction bases numbered 6, after V lost 2 bases and J lost 6 bases. DNA for the CDR3: TGTGCCACCAGTGATTCTCCGGGACAGGGGAGCAATGAGCAGTTCTTC. Its protein is CATSDSPGQGSNEQFF.

The table lists this clonotype with many counts. The CDR3 here is CASSISQGRNQPQHF. CDR3 DNA sequence: TGTGCCAGTAGTATTAGCCAGGGGCGTAATCAGCCCCAGCATTTT. The genes are TRBV19 and TRBJ1-5, with TRBD1 as a possible D gene (6 bases). Germline V lookup: CDR1 LNHDA, CDR2 SQIVND (reference sequence). CDR3 length: 15 amino acids. Trimming cost V 3 bases and J 4 bases, with 13 bases left between them.

This clonotype has at least ten counts. This chain connects TRBV29-1 to TRBJ2-2; D gene uncertain. Trimming shortened V by 2 bases and J by 3 bases, and 7 bases separated the two germline ends. The CDR3 contains 13 residues. Germline V gene data show CDR1 as SQVTM and CDR2 as ANQGSEA. CDR3 sequence reads: CSVERDYTGELFF. Written as DNA, the CDR3 is TGCAGCGTTGAACGAGATTACACCGGGGAGCTGTTTTTT.

By frequency in the sample, this clonotype is medium-sized (0.01 to 0.1%). This chain connects TRBV5-1 to TRBJ2-1, with D perhaps given as TRBD1 or TRBD2 (5 bases each). Germline values: CDR1 SGHRS, CDR2 YFSETQ. The ends were cut back, 4 bases at V and 4 bases at J, with 21 bases in the middle. The CDR3 sequence is 17 residues long. The CDR3 spells CASSVGGGNPSYNEQFF. The CDR3 DNA reads TGCGCCAGCAGCGTTGGTGGGGGAAACCCATCATACAATGAGCAGTTCTTC.

This clonotype has a count of ten or more. The rearrangement joins TRBV12-3 or TRBV12-4 to TRBJ2-5; D is perhaps TRBD1 (5 bases). The CDR3 consists of 13 residues. The V gene lost 5 bases and the J gene lost 5 bases, with 12 bases spanning the gap. The CDR3 loop reads CASSQHKGETQYF. CDR3 bases: TGTGCCAGCAGTCAACACAAGGGGGAGACCCAGTACTTC.

This clonotype was seen ten or more times. V gene TRBV7-2 combines with J gene TRBJ1-1; D ambiguous. CDR1 is SGHTA, CDR2 FQGNSA, per germline. V lost 3 bases, J lost 1 base, and 6 bases lay in between. The CDR3 extends over 13 amino acids. CDR3 region: CASSFTENTEAFF. The CDR3 DNA reads as TGTGCCAGCAGCTTTACCGAGAACACTGAAGCTTTCTTT.

This clonotype has ten or more counts. The chain couples TRBV29-1 to TRBJ2-5; TRBD2 is a possible D gene (5 bases). The CDR3 consists of 14 residues. Germline values: CDR1 SQVTM, CDR2 ANQGSEA. V shed 2 bases and J shed 7 bases, with 17 bases lying between them. The CDR3 loop is CSVESPPPGRTQYF. DNA of the CDR3: TGCAGCGTTGAATCTCCCCCACCGGGGAGGACCCAGTACTTC. Based on the CDR3 plus reference TRBV29-1 and TRBJ2-5, the full variable domain is SAVISQKPSRDICQRGTSLTIQCQVDSQVTMMFWYRQQPGQSLTLIATANQGSEATYESGFVIDKFPISRPNLTFSTLTVSNMSPEDSSIYLCSVESPPPGRTQYFGPGTRLLVL.

This clonotype was counted only a few times. This chain connects TRBV29-1 to TRBJ2-5, with 8 bases fitting TRBD2. V dropped 1 base and J dropped 4; count of bases not matched to a gene: 2. Germline loops: CDR1 SQVTM, CDR2 ANQGSEA. The CDR3 runs 13 residues. CDR3 amino acids: CSVEVAGRETQYF. CDR3 sequence (DNA): TGCAGCGTTGAAGTAGCGGGACGAGAGACCCAGTACTTC.

This clonotype was recorded many times. The rearrangement links TRBV20-1 to TRBJ2-7; 7 bases agree with TRBD1. CDR3 length: 16 amino acids. CDR1 and CDR2 (germline): DFQATT, SNEGSKA (reference sequence). The V gene end was trimmed by 4 bases and the J gene end by 4 bases; junction bases not matched to a gene: 16. The CDR3 is CSANPGRGQRQYEQYF. For the CDR3, the DNA is TGCAGTGCTAATCCAGGAAGGGGACAGAGGCAATACGAGCAGTACTTC.

The table lists this clonotype with many counts. For the CDR3, the DNA is TGTGCCAGCAGAGGGGACAGAAAGAACACTGAAGCTTTCTTT. It yields the protein CASRGDRKNTEAFF. The V call is TRBV2, the J call TRBJ1-1, with 7 bases fitting TRBD1. This CDR3 spans 14 amino acids. Trimming removed 6 bases from V and 1 base from J; junction bases left unmatched: 5. CDR1 is SNHLY, CDR2 FYNNEI, per germline.

This clonotype was counted ten times or more. The junction shows a germline mismatch at one end, possibly a read error. The chain carries TRBV7-7 and TRBJ2-5; unclear D gene. The CDR3 consists of 15 residues. The germline V gene has CDR1 SSHAT and CDR2 FNYEAQ (reference sequence). In DNA form, the CDR3 reads TGTGCTAGCAGCTTAATGCCGAATCAGAGGGAGACCCAGTACTTC. It codes for CASSLMPNQRETQYF.

This clonotype has ten or more counts. The chain couples TRBV3-1 to TRBJ2-1; 14 nucleotides match TRBD2. Germline V gene lookup returns CDR1 LGHDT and CDR2 YNNKEL (reference sequence). This CDR3 has 14 amino acids. V trimming: 5 bases; J trimming: 7 bases; junction bases outside the gene matches: 1. The CDR3 is CASSRTSGRNEQFF. CDR3 DNA: TGTGCCAGCAGCAGGACTAGCGGGAGGAATGAGCAGTTCTTC.

This clonotype was seen many times. This chain uses TRBV29-1 with TRBJ2-3; D is uncertain. V was trimmed by 6 bases and J by 6 bases, leaving 13 bases between them. Germline V gene lookup returns CDR1 SQVTM and CDR2 ANQGSEA. This CDR3 is 12 amino acids long. CDR3 nucleotides: TGCAGCGTGAAGGGCATCGACGATACGCAGTATTTT. This encodes CSVKGIDDTQYF.

The chain links TRBV20-1 to TRBJ2-3; 9 bases match TRBD2. The CDR3 is 15 amino acids. In germline, CDR1 is DFQATT, CDR2 SNEGSKA (reference sequence). The CDR3 protein is CSCSQASGMTDTQYF. DNA of the CDR3: TGCAGCTGTAGCCAGGCTAGCGGGATGACAGATACGCAGTATTTT.

CDR3 in DNA: TGCAGCGTCCAGGTCAACGGGAACACTGAAGCTTTCTTT. It is translated as CSVQVNGNTEAFF. The chain uses TRBV29-1 and TRBJ1-1, with no clear D. Germline V CDR1 and CDR2: SQVTM, ANQGSEA. CDR3 length equals 13 residues. Trimming removed 6 bases from V and 1 base from J, with 12 bases in between.